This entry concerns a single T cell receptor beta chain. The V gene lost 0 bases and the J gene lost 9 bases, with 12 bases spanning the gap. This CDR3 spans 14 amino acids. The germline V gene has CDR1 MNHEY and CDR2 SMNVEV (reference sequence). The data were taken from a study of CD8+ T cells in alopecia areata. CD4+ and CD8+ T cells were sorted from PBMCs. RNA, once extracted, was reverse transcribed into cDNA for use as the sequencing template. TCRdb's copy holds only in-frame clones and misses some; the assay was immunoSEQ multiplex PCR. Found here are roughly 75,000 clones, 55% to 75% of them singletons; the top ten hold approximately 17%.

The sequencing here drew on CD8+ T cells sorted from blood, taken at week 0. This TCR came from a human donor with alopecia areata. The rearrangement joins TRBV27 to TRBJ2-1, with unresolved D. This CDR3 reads CASSLSLVHSEQFF. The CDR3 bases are TGTGCCAGCAGTTTATCCCTAGTCCATAGTGAGCAGTTCTTC.